The entry below gives a single T cell receptor delta chain sequence along with its context. Its antigen is currently not known. Given a much more abundant clone one base away, this may be a read error. The trim is 0 bases for V and 4 bases for J, with a gap of 18 bases between the germline ends. CDR1 is given as TSWWSYY and CDR2 as QGS, both from the germline V gene. From its cysteine to its phenylalanine, the CDR3 spans 17 amino acids. Only CDR3 DNA remains: 51 bases, in frame from the first base. The library was obtained by RT-PCR. TCR cDNA was generated by reverse transcription of PBMC RNA with SuperScript II and gamma-chain- and delta-chain-specific primers. Purification of cDNA was performed with AMPure XP beads, after which the cDNA was amplified and indexed with Illumina adapters by means of the Nextera XT Index Kit. gammadelta TCR libraries were sequenced on an Illumina MiSeq with a V2 300-cycle kit. Turning to the authors' computational methods: Using MiXCR v2.1.12, CDR3 sequences were assembled, and reads were mapped onto D, J and V genes obtained from GenBank. VDJtools v1.2.1 was used to analyze the repertoires of the CDR3 clonotypes. TCRdb reanalyzed the public reads with the CATT caller, and identical DNA sequences were merged afterwards. The V and J calls and clone size are TCRdb's, not the authors'. Here the sample has roughly 1,000 delta-chain clones; 9.1% occur a single time. Together, the top ten hold approximately 5.8% of the sample.

The sample is drawn from a study of delta chains in infants with herpesvirus infections (dated by TCRdb to the early 2020s). General notes on the study: From birth, the study prospectively followed a Ugandan infant birth cohort to characterize gammadelta T cell responses to primary cytomegalovirus (CMV) infection. Using PBMC, gammadelta TCRs were sequenced for some 17 CMV-infected infants, one of whom was congenitally infected, and for eight or nine CMV-uninfected infants who had enough sample available. Belgian fetal and cord blood gammadelta TCR data that had been published previously were included solely for comparison and were not produced in this cohort. Blood samples from the infants were grouped into approximate ages of 1.5, 4, 8 and 12 months. The study searched for a public fetal Vdelta1/Vgamma8 gammadelta TCR clonotype in infants who acquired CMV infection after birth. General study outcomes and caveats: Within Vdelta1 cells, the frequency of the public clonotype appeared to be inversely correlated with age at infection and to decay rapidly, seemingly not persisting past roughly two months. The public Vdelta1 clonotype was detected in about 20% of the 18 CMV-infected infants, namely three infected postnatally before 120 days of age and the congenitally infected infant. In CMV-uninfected infants, the public clonotype might still exist at levels below the detection limit. The authors acknowledged a small sample size and a lack of race- or environment-matched controls, because almost all Ugandans acquire CMV before adulthood. The public clonotype was found only at the first time point after infection and was absent in uninfected infants and in those infected after 120 days.

Infants were enrolled after their mothers, pregnant women receiving prenatal care in Kampala, Uganda, were recruited, and documentation of maternal HIV status was required. Home visits to families took place weekly, and collection of infant clinical information, oral swabs and peripheral blood began at 6 weeks of age and was repeated every 4 months after that. Blood was collected in heparin tubes, and PBMC were isolated by Ficoll-Paque density gradient centrifugation and cryopreserved. The sequence is built from TRDV1 and TRDJ1, and the D gene may be TRDD3, 5 bases matching. The source was peripheral blood, collected at time point 2 of longitudinal follow-up. The sequence was collected from a human donor who was a Ugandan infant, either HIV-exposed or HIV-unexposed (not recorded which). The CDR3: CALGELRYTCGCDKLIF. The bases read TGTGCTCTTGGGGAACTCCGCTATACGTGTGGCTGCGATAAACTCATCTTT.